These T cell receptor beta chains were read from a single sample in a study of spatial heterogeneity in lung cancer. TCRdb passed the 5' RACE reads through MiXCR, listing each CDR3 protein once. The sample includes some 100,000 distinct CDR3 sequences, 10% to 15% of them seen just once. This specimen consisted of PBMCs, obtained at surgery. These receptors originate from a male donor with early-stage non-small cell lung cancer. The CDR3 runs from the conserved cysteine through the conserved F or W. Fields, in order: clone size, J gene, D gene, V gene, CDR3 protein, CDR3 DNA. The D gene is left open where the match is weak. Part of the rows lack a size; the others show once, few, many or a class for expanded clones.

size: NA
J: TRBJ2-1
D: TRBD1
V: TRBV12-3/TRBV12-4
CDR3: CASSHDRGVTHEQFF
DNA: TGTGCCAGCAGCCATGACAGGGGGGTCACCCATGAGCAGTTCTTC

size: NA
J: TRBJ2-1
D: TRBD1
V: TRBV5-1
CDR3: CASSTDRVSYNEQFF
DNA: TGCGCCAGCAGCACCGACAGGGTATCCTACAATGAGCAGTTCTTC

size: few
J: TRBJ2-2
D: TRBD2
V: TRBV20-1
CDR3: CSARDSGGSTGELFF
DNA: TGCAGTGCCAGGGATAGCGGGGGGTCCACCGGGGAGCTGTTTTTT

size: NA
J: TRBJ2-1
D: NA
V: TRBV7-3
CDR3: CASSLQAGAFRNEQFF
DNA: TGTGCCAGCAGCTTGCAGGCGGGGGCCTTTCGGAATGAGCAGTTCTTC

size: NA
J: TRBJ1-4
D: TRBD1
V: TRBV10-3
CDR3: CAISDPRQGVEKLFF
DNA: TGTGCCATCAGTGACCCTCGACAGGGGGTTGAAAAACTGTTTTTT

size: many
J: TRBJ1-1
D: NA
V: TRBV7-3
CDR3: CASSRNGVEAFF
DNA: TGTGCCAGCAGCCGGAATGGGGTTGAAGCTTTCTTT

size: few
J: TRBJ2-3
D: TRBD2
V: TRBV6-5
CDR3: CASSLLLAGGPYTQYF
DNA: TGTGCCAGCAGTCTACTACTAGCGGGGGGGCCTTATACGCAGTATTTT

size: many
J: TRBJ2-7
D: TRBD2
V: TRBV28
CDR3: CASRALAGGWYEQYF
DNA: TGTGCCAGCAGGGCCTTAGCGGGGGGTTGGTACGAGCAGTACTTC

size: many
J: TRBJ2-1
D: TRBD2
V: TRBV9
CDR3: CASSPGIAGFDEQFF
DNA: TGTGCCAGCAGCCCCGGGATAGCGGGGTTCGATGAGCAGTTCTTC

size: many
J: TRBJ2-6
D: NA
V: TRBV6-2/TRBV6-3
CDR3: CASIRRTGSSGANVLTF
DNA: TGTGCCAGCATCCGACGGACCGGCAGCTCTGGGGCCAACGTCCTGACTTTC

size: NA
J: TRBJ1-2
D: TRBD1
V: TRBV14
CDR3: CASSQGRTGFYGYTF
DNA: TGTGCCAGCAGCCAAGGGAGGACAGGATTCTATGGCTACACCTTC

size: NA
J: TRBJ2-1
D: NA
V: TRBV7-9
CDR3: CASSTFGGPRNEQFF
DNA: TGTGCCAGCAGTACCTTCGGGGGCCCACGCAATGAGCAGTTCTTC

size: NA
J: TRBJ1-5
D: NA
V: TRBV12-3/TRBV12-4
CDR3: CASSLAGGLKPQHF
DNA: TGTGCCAGCAGTTTAGCGGGGGGGTTGAAGCCCCAGCATTTT